This T cell receptor beta chain was captured in a study of shared clonotypes between healthy human individuals. On the study more broadly: The donor group consisted of two women and a few men, aged 18 to 49. Researchers assigned three CD4 naive, three CD4 memory, two CD8 naive and one CD8 memory plate to each donor. Overall study findings and caveats: The study found roughly 5.3% of naive CD4 clonotypes shared across several donors. Larger estimated richness was generally seen in naive subsets than in memory subsets.

Only CD45RO-negative cells positively selected for CCR7 counted as naive CD8 cells, so terminally differentiated effector memory CD45RA+ cells were excluded. On this clone: Its antigen is still unknown.

Repertoires were generated with immunoSEQ multiplex PCR, while TCRdb's copy carries only in-frame clones and drops some. This table has millions of clones, about 95% appearing once. In germline, CDR1 is DFQATT, CDR2 SNEGSKA (reference sequence). There are 11 residues in the CDR3. V was clipped by 5 bases and J by 6 bases, with 11 bases between them. The rearrangement links TRBV20-1 to TRBJ2-7, with D hard to call. The source of this sequence is a man younger than 35 in good health. The sequenced material came from naive CD8+ T cells sorted from blood. CDR3 in amino acids: CSAHEAGEQYF. CDR3 DNA sequence: TGCAGTGCTCACGAAGCCGGCGAGCAGTACTTC.